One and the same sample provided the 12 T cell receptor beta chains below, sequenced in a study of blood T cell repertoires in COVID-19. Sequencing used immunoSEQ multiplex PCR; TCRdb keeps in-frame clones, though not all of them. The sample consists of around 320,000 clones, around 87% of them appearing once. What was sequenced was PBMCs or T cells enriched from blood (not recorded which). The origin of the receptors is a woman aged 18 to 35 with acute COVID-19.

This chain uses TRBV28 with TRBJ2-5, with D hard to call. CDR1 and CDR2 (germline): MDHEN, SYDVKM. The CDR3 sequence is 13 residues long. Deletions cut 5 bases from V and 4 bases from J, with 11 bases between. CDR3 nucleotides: TGTGCCAGCAGTCTTCCCCCGGGAGAGACCCAGTACTTC. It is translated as CASSLPPGETQYF.

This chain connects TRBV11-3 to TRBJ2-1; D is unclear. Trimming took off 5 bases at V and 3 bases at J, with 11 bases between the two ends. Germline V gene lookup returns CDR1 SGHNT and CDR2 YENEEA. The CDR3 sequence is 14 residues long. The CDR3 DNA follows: TGTGCCAGCAGCCCAACCAGAGGCTACAATGAGCAGTTCTTC. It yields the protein CASSPTRGYNEQFF. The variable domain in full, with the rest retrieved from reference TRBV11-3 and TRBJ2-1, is EAGVVQSPRYKIIEKKQPVAFWCNPISGHNTLYWYLQNLGQGPELLIRYENEEAVDDSQLPKDRFSAERLKGVDSTLKIQPAELGDSAVYLCASSPTRGYNEQFFGPGTRLTVL.

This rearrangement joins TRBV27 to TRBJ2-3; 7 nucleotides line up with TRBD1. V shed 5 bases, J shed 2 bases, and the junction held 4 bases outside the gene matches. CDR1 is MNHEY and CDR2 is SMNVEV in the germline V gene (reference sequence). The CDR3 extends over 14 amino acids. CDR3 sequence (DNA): TGTGCCAGCAGTGACAGGGTGAACACAGATACGCAGTATTTT. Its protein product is CASSDRVNTDTQYF.

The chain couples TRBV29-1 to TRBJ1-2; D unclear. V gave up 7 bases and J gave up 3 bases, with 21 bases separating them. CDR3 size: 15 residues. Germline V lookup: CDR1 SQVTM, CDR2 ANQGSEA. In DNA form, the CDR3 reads TGCAGCGCCGCCGCCCCCTTCGGAGAGGACTATGGCTACACCTTC. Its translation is CSAAAPFGEDYGYTF.

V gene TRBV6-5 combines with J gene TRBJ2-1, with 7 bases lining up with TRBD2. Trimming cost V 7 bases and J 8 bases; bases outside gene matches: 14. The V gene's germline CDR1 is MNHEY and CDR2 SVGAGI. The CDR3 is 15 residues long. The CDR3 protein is CASTPAGEGVHEQFF. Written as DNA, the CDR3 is TGTGCCAGCACTCCCGCGGGGGAAGGGGTCCATGAGCAGTTCTTC.

CDR3 DNA: TGTGCCTCCGGTCCACGGGGGAATTCACCCCTCCACTTT. Translated, it gives CASGPRGNSPLHF. The chain combines TRBV2 with TRBJ1-6; D is perhaps TRBD1 (5 bases). CDR1 is SNHLY and CDR2 is FYNNEI in the germline V gene. Between the trimmed V and J ends, which lost 11 bases and 7 bases, there was a span of 15 bases. The CDR3 has 13 amino acids.

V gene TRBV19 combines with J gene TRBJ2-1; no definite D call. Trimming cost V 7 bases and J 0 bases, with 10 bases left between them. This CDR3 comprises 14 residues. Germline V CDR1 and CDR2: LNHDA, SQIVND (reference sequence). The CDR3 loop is CASKETSSYNEQFF. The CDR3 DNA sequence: TGTGCCAGTAAGGAGACCAGCTCCTACAATGAGCAGTTCTTC.

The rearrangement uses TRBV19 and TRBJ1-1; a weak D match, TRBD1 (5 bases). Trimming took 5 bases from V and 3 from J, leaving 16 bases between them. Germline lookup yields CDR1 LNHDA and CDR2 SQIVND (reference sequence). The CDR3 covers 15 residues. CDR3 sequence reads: CASSPRGGGDTEAFF. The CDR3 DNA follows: TGTGCCAGTAGTCCGAGGGGCGGGGGAGACACTGAAGCTTTCTTT. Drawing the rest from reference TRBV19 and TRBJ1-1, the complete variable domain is DGGITQSPKYLFRKEGQNVTLSCEQNLNHDAMYWYRQDPGQGLRLIYYSQIVNDFQKGDIAEGYSVSREKKESFPLTVTSAQKNPTAFYLCASSPRGGGDTEAFFGQGTRLTVV.

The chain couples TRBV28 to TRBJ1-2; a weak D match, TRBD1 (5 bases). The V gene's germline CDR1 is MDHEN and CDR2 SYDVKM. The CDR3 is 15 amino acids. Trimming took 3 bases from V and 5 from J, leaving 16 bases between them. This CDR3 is CASSFERQHPYGYTF. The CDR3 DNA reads TGTGCCAGCAGTTTCGAGAGACAGCATCCTTATGGCTACACCTTC.

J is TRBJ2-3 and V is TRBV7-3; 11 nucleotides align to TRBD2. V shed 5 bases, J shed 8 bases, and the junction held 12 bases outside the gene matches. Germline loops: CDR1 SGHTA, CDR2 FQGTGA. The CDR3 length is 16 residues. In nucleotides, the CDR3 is TGTGCCAGCAGCGCCATGACTAGCGGGAACGGCGGTACGCAGTATTTT. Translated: CASSAMTSGNGGTQYF. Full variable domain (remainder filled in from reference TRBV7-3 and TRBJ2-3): GAGVSQTPSNKVTEKGKYVELRCDPISGHTALYWYRQSLGQGPEFLIYFQGTGAADDSGLPNDRFFAVRPEGSVSTLKIQRTERGDSAVYLCASSAMTSGNGGTQYFGPGTRLTVL.

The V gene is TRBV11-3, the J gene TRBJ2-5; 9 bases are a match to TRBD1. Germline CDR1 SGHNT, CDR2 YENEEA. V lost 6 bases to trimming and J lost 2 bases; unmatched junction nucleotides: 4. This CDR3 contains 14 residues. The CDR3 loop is CASSEDRGQETQYF. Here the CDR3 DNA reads TGTGCCAGCAGTGAAGACAGGGGGCAAGAGACCCAGTACTTC.

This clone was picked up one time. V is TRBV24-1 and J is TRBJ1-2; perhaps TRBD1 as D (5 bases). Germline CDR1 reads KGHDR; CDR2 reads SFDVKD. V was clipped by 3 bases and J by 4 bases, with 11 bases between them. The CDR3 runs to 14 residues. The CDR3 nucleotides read TGTGCCACCAGTGATCAACAGGCTTTCTATGGCTACACCTTC. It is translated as CATSDQQAFYGYTF.